The 10 T cell receptor beta chains below were found in one sample sequenced in a study of response to subunit inactivated influenza vaccine. MiXCR was run by TCRdb on the RT-PCR reads, yielding one entry per CDR3 protein. The table includes about 620,000 distinct CDR3 sequences, 11% detected once. A further study also used this sample, focusing on T cells expressing NK-cell markers. That paper adds: The authors generated TCR beta cDNA through 5'RACE template switching with UMIs.

Source: PBMCs from blood, taken on the day of vaccination. The source of these receptors is a man aged 50 or older who received an inactivated influenza vaccine.

Many counts were recorded for this clonotype. V gene TRBV12-3 or TRBV12-4 combines with J gene TRBJ1-4; D unclear. The CDR3 spans 14 residues. V dropped 3 bases and J dropped 5 bases, with 10 bases sitting between them. The CDR3 loop reads CASSLNSRNEKLFF. CDR3 nucleotide sequence: TGTGCCAGCAGTTTGAACAGCCGCAATGAAAAACTGTTTTTT.

The chain carries TRBV4-3 and TRBJ2-1; D is possibly TRBD1 or TRBD2 (7 bases each). The CDR3 totals 17 residues. Between the trimmed V and J ends, which lost 4 bases and 0 bases, there was a span of 16 bases. The germline V gene has CDR1 LGHNA and CDR2 YSLEER. The DNA of the CDR3 is TGCGCCAGCAGCCCAAGGGAGGGGGCCAACTCCTACAATGAGCAGTTCTTC. Translation gives CASSPREGANSYNEQFF.

This clonotype was recorded many times. The V call is TRBV2, the J call TRBJ1-2, with D perhaps matching TRBD1 (6 bases). The CDR3 totals 12 residues. The germline V gene has CDR1 SNHLY and CDR2 FYNNEI. V lost 6 bases and J lost 2, with 7 bases in between. The CDR3 region has the DNA TGTGCCAGCAGCGACAGGAACTATGGCTACACCTTC. Its translation: CASSDRNYGYTF.

There are many counts of this clonotype. The gene calls are TRBV2 and TRBJ1-1, with 7 bases aligning to TRBD1. Germline CDR1 and CDR2: SNHLY and FYNNEI. Unmatched junction bases numbered 12, after V lost 10 bases and J lost 1 base. The length of the CDR3 is 15 residues. CDR3 loop: CATTSSGTENTEAFF. In DNA, the CDR3 is TGTGCCACCACTAGTAGCGGGACAGAGAACACTGAAGCTTTCTTT.

The rearrangement links TRBV11-2 to TRBJ1-6, with 9 bases fitting TRBD1. The CDR3 has 18 amino acids. Trimming at V came to 2 bases and at J to 7 bases, leaving 12 bases not matched to a gene. Looked up from germline, CDR1 is SGHAT and CDR2 is FQNNGV. CDR3 nucleotide sequence: TGTGCCAGCAGCTTATTCGGGGGGGGACAGGGAGTGAATTCACCCCTCCACTTT. The encoded protein is CASSLFGGGQGVNSPLHF.

Many counts were recorded for this clonotype. This chain uses TRBV2 with TRBJ2-2; D perhaps matches TRBD2 (6 bases). This CDR3 is built from 16 residues. Trimming took 4 bases from V and 0 from J, leaving 12 bases between them. Germline V gene data show CDR1 as SNHLY and CDR2 as FYNNEI. The CDR3 is CASSAPRLANTGELFF. CDR3 nucleotides: TGTGCCAGCAGTGCTCCCCGACTAGCGAACACCGGGGAGCTGTTTTTT.

The table lists this clonotype with a few counts. The V call is TRBV6-1, the J call TRBJ2-4, with D perhaps TRBD2 (5 bases). Germline CDR1 MNHNS, CDR2 SASEGT. This CDR3 has 14 amino acids. V lost 6 bases and J 9 bases, leaving 18 bases between the germline ends. The CDR3 nucleotides are TGTGCCAGCAGCTCCCCTGTGGAGGTCGGCATTCAGTACTTC. Translating it yields CASSSPVEVGIQYF.

The chain employs TRBV7-9 and TRBJ2-1; 10 bases agree with TRBD2. From germline, CDR1 is SEHNR and CDR2 FQNEAQ (reference sequence). The CDR3 has 17 residues. V lost 4 bases to trimming and J lost 2 bases; unmatched junction nucleotides: 8. The CDR3 nucleotides are TGTGCCAGCAGCTCACCTAGCGGGAGTACCACCTACAATGAGCAGTTCTTC. It translates to CASSSPSGSTTYNEQFF.

V gene TRBV12-3 or TRBV12-4 combines with J gene TRBJ2-1, with 7 positions matching TRBD2. The V gene end was trimmed by 6 bases and the J gene end by 0 bases; junction bases not matched to a gene: 14. This CDR3 is 18 amino acids long. This CDR3 reads CASRPQAGDPFSYNEQFF. The CDR3 nucleotides read TGTGCCAGCAGGCCCCAGGCGGGGGACCCCTTCTCCTACAATGAGCAGTTCTTC.

V gene TRBV7-2 combines with J gene TRBJ2-2; 8 bases align to TRBD2. CDR3 length equals 12 residues. Germline V gene data show CDR1 as SGHTA and CDR2 as FQGNSA. The J segment lost 13 bases and the V segment lost 5 bases, leaving 6 bases of the junction unmatched. The DNA of the CDR3 is TGTGCCAGCAGCACCGGGACTAGAACGCTGTTTTTT. Amino acids: CASSTGTRTLFF.